This entry is about one T cell receptor beta chain. Deletions cut 7 bases from V and 1 base from J, with 10 bases between. This CDR3 spans 13 amino acids. The V gene's germline CDR1 is SQVTM and CDR2 ANQGSEA. The data derive from a study of cytomegalovirus exposure and HLA in healthy donors. Overall study: From HLA-typed donors, an early data release held some 91 million unique TCRs.

The PCR was carried out with 60 Vbeta primers and 13 Jbeta primers. Clones were read by immunoSEQ multiplex PCR, and TCRdb kept only the in-frame ones, dropping some. The sample includes some 170,000 clones, 8.5% to 10% seen only once; the top ten take 1% to 1.5%. Material: PBMCs. This chain links TRBV29-1 with TRBJ1-4; D is undetermined. This TCR was sampled from a woman aged 25 to 45 in good health and CMV-seropositive. CDR3 amino acids: CSARRGTNEKLFF. The CDR3 DNA is TGCAGCGCTAGACGGGGAACTAATGAAAAACTGTTTTTT.